Reported below is one T cell receptor beta chain. CDR3 length: 16 residues. The germline CDR1 and CDR2 sequences are MNHEY and SMNVEV (reference sequence). V was pared by 0 bases and J by 11 bases, with 22 bases between. This sample is drawn from a study of esophageal squamous cell carcinoma under preoperative chemotherapy. Using its own MiXCR run on the PCR reads, TCRdb lists one record per CDR3 protein. The sample consists of approximately 15,000 distinct CDR3 sequences, roughly 60% of them appearing once. Indicated time point: before preoperative PTX-NDP chemotherapy. The specimen was taken from a patient given preoperative chemotherapy. This receptor was taken from a human donor with esophageal squamous cell carcinoma. The donor label of this sample is uncertain. The rearrangement links TRBV27 to TRBJ2-5, with D perhaps TRBD1 or TRBD2 (5 bases each). CDR3 nucleotide sequence: TGTGCCAGCAGTTTATCGGACATAGGACGGGGCAATGAGCAGTACTTC. Translation gives CASSLSDIGRGNEQYF.